The source of this TCR beta chain is a study of T cell responses to AZD1222 COVID-19 vaccine (dated by TCRdb to about 2021). With regard to the full study: Because spike-specific TCR depth and breadth did not differ between the two schedules, AZD1222 recipients who got a second dose at roughly 4 weeks were pooled with those who got a second dose at roughly 12 weeks. A total of 230 to 250 trial participants underwent TCR sequencing, of whom about 210 received two doses of AZD1222 and some 25 received two doses of the MenACWY control vaccine. Trial participants were enrolled by age into subgroups of 18-55, 56-69 and 70-plus years, and about 150, 27 and 61 TCR-sequenced participants, respectively, were included in these subgroups.

The CDR3 sequence holds 14 residues, the cysteine and phenylalanine included. The kept DNA is CDR3 alone, 42 bases in frame from the first base. From the germline V gene (reference sequence), CDR1 is LNHDA and CDR2 is SQIVND. From V the trimming removes 5 bases and from J it removes 5 bases, while the gene matches leave 4 bases of the junction unaccounted for. The CDR3 regions of human TCRbeta chains were analyzed by immunosequencing. As for the original processing: Repertoire TCRs were checked for matches against a reference library of SARS-CoV-2-specific TCRs that had been generated using the MIRA antigen-specificity platform. Breadth meant the fraction of unique TCRs that were SARS-CoV-2-associated, whereas depth meant the fraction of total T cells that were SARS-CoV-2-associated. Using the MIRA data, every spike-specific TCR was mapped to the spike region that the TCR reacted to and assigned to either a CD4 or a CD8 class. Log10-transformed breadth and depth values were compared by one-way ANOVA with Sidak's multiple comparisons tests. TCRdb obtained this table from immuneACCESS and retained in-frame rearrangements with V and J assigned. These tables miss some clones; where compared with another copy, unresolved V genes account for less than half of the shortfall, and the remainder is unexplained. The V and J calls and the clone size are those of that table, but D and trimming were determined from the DNA. The sample records a few hundred thousand clones, 90% to 95% of which are singletons. The ten top clones hold about 0.5% of the sample.

The sample's time point label, in plain terms: baseline before first vaccination. The vaccinee samples were drawn from two UK trials, COV001 and COV002, one of which was a single-blind randomized controlled phase 2/3 trial testing AZD1222 (ChAdOx1 nCoV-19) in healthy adults. Trial participant PBMC samples were collected at day 0 and day 28 after the second dose for TCRbeta chain sequencing. General findings and caveats noted by the study authors: Nearly half of unique spike-specific TCRs reportedly recognized epitopes outside regions mutated in the B.1.351 and B.1.1.7 variants. After two AZD1222 doses, both the breadth and the depth of spike-specific TCRs were significantly higher than at day 0 and than in MenACWY recipients. In the small 56-69-year group, the increase in depth fell short of significance, most likely because of low power. Vaccine-associated CD4 TCRs spanned the whole spike protein, with dominant responses in regions 160-218 and 743-854. Most participants were white British and females outnumbered males, and the authors suggested that clonal diversity may have been underestimated. Because no samples from the day 14 peak response were available, repertoires could be characterized only after the peak T cell response. Conclusions about previously exposed vaccinees are limited because only five to seven AZD1222 recipients were SARS-CoV-2 seropositive at baseline.

Notes on this clone: Its binding antigen is unknown. No much larger clonotype is one base removed from it; base qualities were not supplied.

Recombination joined TRBV19 with TRBJ2-2, and 8 junction bases match TRBD1. The sample in question was peripheral blood, obtained on day 0 of AZD1222 vaccination. This sequence originates from an adult in good health. The nucleotide sequence reads as follows: TGTGCCAGTAGTGGACAGGGAAGGACCGGGGAGCTGTTTTTT. Translated, it reads CASSGQGRTGELFF.